This record looks at one T cell receptor beta chain sequence and its context. Its antigen is undetermined. Germline is not matched at one junction end, which may reflect a read error. Other DNA sequences from this sample encode an identical CDR3 as well. Some clones are missing from TCRdb's copy, which holds only in-frame ones; the method was immunoSEQ multiplex PCR. The sample holds around 75,000 clones, approximately 78% seen once. Sampling times: baseline, cycle 4 day 1, cycle 7 day 1. This sample was taken from a study of OX40 agonist ivuxolimab in advanced cancers. Study conclusions and caveats: Compared with CD4+, CD8+ T cells on average had more expanded clones. What antigens the expanded peripheral T cells recognized was never established. By week 6 at 0.1 to 3.0 mg/kg, blood CD4+ and CD8+ T cells had expanded clonally.

Germline assignment: CDR1 SNHLY and CDR2 FYNNEI. The CDR3 covers 15 residues. This clonotype was sampled from an adult with an advanced solid tumor such as melanoma, head and neck, liver or kidney cancer. V usage is TRBV2 and J usage is TRBJ2-2; tentatively, D is TRBD2 (6 bases). The source material was CD4+ or CD8+ T cells sorted from blood, sampled in a trial of the OX40 agonist ivuxolimab. This CDR3 reads CASSDVRGNTGELFF. The CDR3 nucleotides are TGCGCCAGCAGTGATGTGCGGGGTAACACCGGGGAGCTGTTTTTT.